The 23 T cell receptor beta chains given below trace back to one sample, sequenced in a study of tumor-infiltrating lymphocytes in glioblastoma multiforme. TCR beta libraries were built from RNA through three nested multiplex PCR rounds using modified ARM-PCR. TCRdb reprocessed the multiplex PCR reads via MiXCR and lists one record per CDR3 protein. The sample comprises about 13,000 distinct CDR3 sequences, approximately 70% of which are singletons, and approximately 30% rests with the top ten. Sample: brain tumor tissue. These receptors all stem from a male donor with glioblastoma.

Points on this clonotype: The missing conserved phenylalanine or tryptophan at the end of this CDR3 makes a read error likely. The DNA for the CDR3 is TGTGCCAGCATTCAGATGGGGGATCTTGGGTCACCCCTCCACTAT. Translated: CASIQMGDLGSPLHY. The rearrangement uses TRBV28 and TRBJ1-6, with D tentatively TRBD1 (5 bases). CDR3 length: 15 amino acids. The germline V gene encodes CDR1 MDHEN and CDR2 SYDVKM. V was cut by 7 bases and J by 10 bases, with 20 bases left in between.

This clonotype was detected once. The conserved closing phenylalanine or tryptophan is absent in this CDR3, likely reflecting a read error. The chain recombines TRBV4-1 with TRBJ1-1, with D maybe TRBD1 (5 bases). The CDR3 spans 15 residues. Germline CDR1 reads MGHRA; CDR2 reads YSYEKL. The CDR3 sequence: CASSRIRLRDAEAFL. Written as DNA, the CDR3 is TGCGCCAGTAGCCGAATCCGGCTCCGGGACGCTGAAGCTTTCCTT.

This clonotype was counted at least ten times. The genes are TRBV24-1 and TRBJ2-3, with 13 bases lining up with TRBD2. The CDR3 loop spans 16 amino acids. Per germline, CDR1 KGHDR and CDR2 SFDVKD. Trimming took 4 bases from V and 5 from J; bases not matched to a gene: 5. CDR3 protein: CATSDTSGRVGDTQYF. CDR3 DNA sequence: TGTGCCACCAGTGACACTAGCGGGAGGGTTGGAGATACGCAGTATTTT.

Points on this clonotype: One junction end disagrees with the germline gene, perhaps due to a read error. J is TRBJ2-5 and V is TRBV5-1, with D possibly being TRBD1 (6 bases). The germline V gene has CDR1 SGHRS and CDR2 YFSETQ. This CDR3 spans 16 amino acids. The CDR3, as DNA: TGCGCCAGCAGCTTGCAGGGGTCAGTGGGTCTGGAGACACAGTACTTC. Encoded protein: CASSLQGSVGLETQYF.

This clonotype came up a few times. V is TRBV11-1 and J is TRBJ2-3; no clear D gene. V lost 3 bases to trimming and J lost 4 bases, with 8 bases between them. The CDR3 spans 13 residues. CDR1 is SGHAT, CDR2 FQDESV, per germline (reference sequence). The CDR3: CASSFASPDTQYF. The DNA of the CDR3 is TGTGCCAGCAGCTTCGCGAGTCCAGATACGCAGTATTTT.

The J gene is TRBJ2-4, the V gene TRBV29-1; D is unclear. V was cut by 4 bases and J by 0 bases, with 10 bases left in between. The length of the CDR3 is 14 residues. Germline CDR1 SQVTM, CDR2 ANQGSEA. The CDR3 nucleotides read TGCAGCGTTGCGGTTTCGGTAGCCAAAAACATTCAGTACTTC. Its protein is CSVAVSVAKNIQYF.

A word on this clonotype: Its ends do not fully match the called genes, so a read error is possible. This chain joins TRBV20-1 and TRBJ2-2, with D perhaps matching TRBD1 or TRBD2 (5 bases each). The CDR3 loop spans 13 amino acids. The germline V gene has CDR1 DFQATT and CDR2 SNEGSKA (reference sequence). The CDR3 loop reads CSALQQNTGDLFF. CDR3 sequence (DNA): TGCAGTGCCCTACAACAGAACACCGGGGACCTGTTTTTT.

V and J are TRBV4-1 and TRBJ2-5; TRBD1 agrees at 7 bases. This CDR3 has 18 residues. From germline, CDR1 is MGHRA and CDR2 YSYEKL. Trimming took 3 bases from V and 5 from J; bases not matched to a gene: 18. The CDR3 protein is CASSHTLGRVGGRETQYF. The CDR3 bases are TGCGCCAGCAGCCACACGTTGGGGAGAGTAGGGGGCCGGGAGACCCAGTACTTC.

Comments on this clonotype: One end of the junction is discordant with germline, which a read error may explain. The chain uses TRBV5-4 and TRBJ2-7; maybe TRBD1 (5 bases). This CDR3 region has 14 residues. Looked up from germline, CDR1 is SGHNT and CDR2 is YYREEE (reference sequence). This CDR3 reads CASSPDQGTHEQYF. The CDR3 bases are TGTGCCAGCAGCCCTGATCAGGGAACCCACGAGCAATACTTC.

This chain links TRBV20-1 with TRBJ2-7; 8 bases map to TRBD1. The CDR3 is made up of 14 amino acids. Germline values: CDR1 DFQATT, CDR2 SNEGSKA (reference sequence). Trimming removed 7 bases from V and 0 bases from J; junction bases left unmatched: 8. The CDR3, as DNA: TGCAGTGTCGCGAGACAGGGGCTCTCCTACGAGCAGTACTTC. It yields the protein CSVARQGLSYEQYF.

J is TRBJ1-6 and V is TRBV12-3 or TRBV12-4; D is unresolved. The CDR3 is 15 residues long. V was pared by 3 bases and J by 8 bases, with 14 bases between. CDR3 in amino acids: CASSFVAAQDSPLHF. The CDR3 DNA follows: TGTGCCAGCAGTTTTGTGGCGGCCCAGGATTCACCCCTCCACTTT.

In the case of this clonotype: A much larger clone is a single base away; this may be a read error. The chain uses TRBV20-1 and TRBJ2-7, with TRBD1 identical over 7 bases. CDR3 length equals 14 residues. In germline, CDR1 is DFQATT, CDR2 SNEGSKA (reference sequence). In DNA, the CDR3 is TGCAATGCTAGAGTCTCACAGGGGATCTACGAGCAGTACTTC. Amino acid sequence: CNARVSQGIYEQYF.

This chain uses TRBV11-1 with TRBJ2-2; D may correspond to TRBD1 or TRBD2 (5 bases each). CDR3 length: 15 residues. Germline V gene data show CDR1 as SGHAT and CDR2 as FQDESV (reference sequence). The V gene lost 3 bases and the J gene lost 11 bases, with 19 bases spanning the gap. The CDR3 sequence: CASSFLGRDAEELFF. The DNA of the CDR3 is TGTGCCAGCAGCTTCCTTGGACGGGACGCCGAAGAGCTGTTTTTT.

This chain connects TRBV20-1 to TRBJ2-7; no clear D. Germline CDR1 reads DFQATT; CDR2 reads SNEGSKA (reference sequence). Trimming shortened V by 0 bases and J by 9 bases, and 9 bases separated the two germline ends. This CDR3 has 11 amino acids. CDR3 sequence reads: CSARDLDGQYF. The CDR3 DNA sequence: TGCAGTGCTAGAGACCTCGACGGGCAGTACTTC.

This chain links TRBV5-6 with TRBJ2-2; D gene uncertain. V was trimmed by 0 bases and J by 9 bases, leaving 15 bases between them. CDR3 length: 15 amino acids. CDR1 is SGHDT, CDR2 YYEEEE, per germline. The chain's CDR3 is CASSLGWVGTRELFF. The CDR3 DNA follows: TGTGCCAGCAGCTTGGGATGGGTCGGAACCAGGGAGCTGTTTTTT.

As concerns this clonotype: This CDR3 fails to terminate in the conserved phenylalanine or tryptophan, so it likely reflects a read error. This rearrangement joins TRBV14 to TRBJ1-3; D is uncertain. The CDR3 loop spans 16 amino acids. Trimming removed 4 bases from V and 0 bases from J, with 13 bases in between. The germline gives CDR1 SGHDN, CDR2 FVKESK. This CDR3 is CASSLQNGVSGNTIYL. The CDR3 nucleotides read TGTGCCAGCAGCCTCCAAAACGGAGTCTCTGGAAACACCATATATCTT.

The chain combines TRBV5-5 with TRBJ2-1; 9 bases line up with TRBD2. This CDR3 has 14 residues. Germline lookup yields CDR1 SGHKS and CDR2 YYEKEE (reference sequence). The junction had 10 bases not matched to a gene; V was cut back by 2 bases and J by 13 bases. CDR3 in amino acids: CASSFGTSTGDQFF. CDR3 nucleotide sequence: TGTGCCAGCAGCTTCGGGACTAGCACTGGTGATCAGTTCTTC.

This clonotype has a single count. J is TRBJ1-1 and V is TRBV20-1; D call uncertain. V was pared by 4 bases and J by 6 bases, with 12 bases between. The germline V gene has CDR1 DFQATT and CDR2 SNEGSKA (reference sequence). This CDR3 is 12 amino acids long. The CDR3 bases are TGCAGTGCTACCGCAGTGGTCGCTGAAGCTTTCTTT. Residues: CSATAVVAEAFF.

The V call is TRBV11-2, the J call TRBJ1-1; tentatively, D is TRBD1 (5 bases). CDR3 length: 13 amino acids. CDR1 is SGHAT, CDR2 FQNNGV, per germline. The V gene lost 0 bases and the J gene lost 7 bases, with 9 bases spanning the gap. CDR3 amino acids: CASSLDRGVEAFF. The CDR3 DNA sequence: TGTGCCAGCAGCTTAGATAGAGGGGTTGAAGCTTTCTTT.

This clonotype has only a few counts. The rearrangement joins TRBV6-5 to TRBJ1-1; no clear D. The CDR3 has 12 amino acids. V gave up 8 bases and J gave up 7 bases, with 14 bases separating them. CDR1 and CDR2 from the germline V gene are MNHEY and SVGAGI. Here the CDR3 reads CASGLTDREAFF. For the CDR3, the DNA is TGTGCCAGCGGCCTGACGGACCGTGAAGCTTTCTTT.

The chain is built from TRBV11-1 and TRBJ2-7; D might be TRBD2 (6 bases). The CDR3 totals 16 residues. The V and J ends lost 0 bases and 4 bases respectively, with 16 bases between them. Germline lookup yields CDR1 SGHAT and CDR2 FQDESV (reference sequence). CDR3 region: CASSLARLGRGYEQYF. The CDR3 coding sequence is TGTGCCAGCAGCTTAGCACGTCTGGGCCGGGGGTACGAGCAGTACTTC.

A remark on this clonotype: A read error may produce the germline difference seen at one junction end. V is TRBV20-1 and J is TRBJ1-2; D is possibly TRBD1 (5 bases). The CDR3 extends over 14 amino acids. In germline, CDR1 is DFQATT, CDR2 SNEGSKA (reference sequence). Written as DNA, the CDR3 is TGCAGTTCTAGGGAAGATGGGGGATCCTATGGCTACACCTTC. This encodes CSSREDGGSYGYTF.

This clonotype was detected once. J is TRBJ2-5 and V is TRBV12-3 or TRBV12-4; 9 bases are a match to TRBD2. With V trimmed by 6 bases and J by 6 bases, 23 bases remained unmatched. CDR3 length: 19 residues. The CDR3 DNA follows: TGTGCCAGCAGCCTAGGGGCTAGCGGGGCCCCCTTTGTGACGAAGACCCAGTACTTC. This translates into CASSLGASGAPFVTKTQYF.